This T cell receptor beta chain stems from a study of blood T cell repertoires in COVID-19. Trimming cost V 4 bases and J 5 bases, with 7 bases left between them. Germline CDR1 is SGHKS and CDR2 is YYEKEE (reference sequence). The CDR3 length is 13 residues. The protocol was immunoSEQ multiplex PCR, while the TCRdb copy is restricted to in-frame clones and leaves out a portion. The table records 130,000 or so clones, roughly 84% of them present only once. The sequence came from a young man with COVID-19, enrolled during active disease. V gene TRBV5-5 combines with J gene TRBJ2-6; no clear D gene. The sequenced sample was peripheral blood. This chain's CDR3 is CASSLEWANVLTF. In DNA, the CDR3 is TGTGCCAGCAGCCTTGAGTGGGCCAACGTCCTGACTTTC.